The next 24 T cell receptor beta chains were all read from a single sample in a study of blood T cell repertoires in COVID-19. TCRdb keeps only in-frame clones here, not all; method: immunoSEQ multiplex PCR. Among roughly 32,000 clones listed, around 86% were seen once. The sequencing input was peripheral blood. The origin of the receptors is a man aged 60 to 75 with active COVID-19.

The chain has TRBV7-8 and TRBJ1-5; 7 bases fit TRBD1. The germline gives CDR1 SGHVS, CDR2 FQNEAQ. V was pared by 4 bases and J by 5 bases, with 5 bases of the junction left unmatched. CDR3 length equals 14 residues. DNA for the CDR3: TGTGCCAGCAGCTCGACAGGGCGAGATCAGCCCCAGCATTTT. Amino acid sequence: CASSSTGRDQPQHF.

The rearrangement uses TRBV7-2 and TRBJ1-1, with D perhaps matching TRBD1 (6 bases). Germline assignment: CDR1 SGHTA and CDR2 FQGNSA. V dropped 1 base and J dropped 4 bases, with 13 bases sitting between them. The CDR3 contains 15 residues. The CDR3 coding sequence is TGTGCCAGCAGCTTAGAGTTACAGGGTGGCACTGAAGCTTTCTTT. This encodes CASSLELQGGTEAFF.

The chain employs TRBV3-1 (or the pseudogene TRBV3-2) and TRBJ1-2, with D perhaps matching TRBD1 (5 bases). With 3 bases removed from V and 4 bases from J, the gap between germline ends came to 15 bases. Germline-derived CDR1 and CDR2 are LGHDT and YNNKEL (reference sequence). The CDR3 is 15 amino acids. This CDR3 is CASSHAGTAGYGYTF. CDR3 coding DNA: TGTGCCAGCAGCCACGCCGGGACTGCGGGCTATGGCTACACCTTC.

The chain carries TRBV27 and TRBJ1-5, with unresolved D. The CDR3 contains 17 residues. The germline V and J ends were trimmed by 0 bases and 9 bases, with 21 bases remaining between them. Germline V gene data show CDR1 as MNHEY and CDR2 as SMNVEV (reference sequence). The CDR3 region has the DNA TGTGCCAGCAGTTTATCCCCTGACAAACTTGGCCGGGGGCCCCAGCATTTT. Protein sequence: CASSLSPDKLGRGPQHF.

V and J are TRBV29-1 and TRBJ2-1, with TRBD1 matching 9 bases. With V trimmed by 4 bases and J by 8 bases, 9 bases remained unmatched. Germline CDR1 and CDR2: SQVTM and ANQGSEA. There are 14 residues in the CDR3. CDR3 DNA sequence: TGCAGCGTTGCTCCGACAGGGGGGGTCTATGAGCAGTTCTTC. Its protein is CSVAPTGGVYEQFF.

Here the CDR3 DNA reads TGTGCCAGCAACCCGGGGAGGGACATAAAAAACATTCAGTACTTC. Amino acid sequence: CASNPGRDIKNIQYF. The gene calls are TRBV11-3 and TRBJ2-4; tentative D call: TRBD2 (7 bases). This CDR3 is 15 amino acids long. CDR1 and CDR2 (germline): SGHNT, YENEEA. Trimming stripped 7 bases from V and 4 bases from J, with 17 bases between. The full variable domain, its missing parts supplied by reference TRBV11-3 and TRBJ2-4, is EAGVVQSPRYKIIEKKQPVAFWCNPISGHNTLYWYLQNLGQGPELLIRYENEEAVDDSQLPKDRFSAERLKGVDSTLKIQPAELGDSAVYLCASNPGRDIKNIQYFGAGTRLSVL.

The chain employs TRBV19 and TRBJ1-3; D not certain. Between the trimmed V and J ends, which lost 10 bases and 0 bases, there was a span of 19 bases. Germline CDR1 reads LNHDA; CDR2 reads SQIVND (reference sequence). This CDR3 comprises 16 residues. The CDR3: CATRRNVGASGNTIYF. DNA of the CDR3: TGTGCCACCCGACGGAATGTGGGCGCCTCTGGAAACACCATATATTTT. The full variable domain, with the rest looked up from reference TRBV19 and TRBJ1-3, is DGGITQSPKYLFRKEGQNVTLSCEQNLNHDAMYWYRQDPGQGLRLIYYSQIVNDFQKGDIAEGYSVSREKKESFPLTVTSAQKNPTAFYLCATRRNVGASGNTIYFGEGSWLTVV.

The rearrangement joins TRBV6-2 or TRBV6-3 to TRBJ1-1; 8 bases line up with TRBD1. Germline loops: CDR1 MNHEY, CDR2 SVGEGT. This CDR3 comprises 15 residues. J lost 8 bases, V lost 2 bases, and 10 bases had no gene match. The CDR3 is CASSYAGDRLYEAFF. In DNA, the CDR3 is TGTGCCAGCAGTTACGCAGGGGACAGGTTGTACGAAGCTTTCTTT.

The chain carries TRBV9 and TRBJ2-5; 12 bases line up with TRBD2. Trimming cost V 0 bases and J 2 bases; bases outside gene matches: 5. Germline V gene sequence: CDR1 SGDLS, CDR2 YYNGEE. The CDR3 is 17 residues long. For the CDR3, the DNA is TGTGCCAGCAGCGTAGGCGCAGGGACTAGCGGGCAAGAGACCCAGTACTTC. Translating gives CASSVGAGTSGQETQYF. Variable domain in full (rest from reference TRBV9 and TRBJ2-5): DSGVTQTPKHLITATGQRVTLRCSPRSGDLSVYWYQQSLDQGLQFLIQYYNGEERAKGNILERFSAQQFPDLHSELNLSSLELGDSALYFCASSVGAGTSGQETQYFGPGTRLLVL.

This sequence joins TRBV2 and TRBJ1-1; D might be TRBD1 (6 bases). In germline, CDR1 is SNHLY, CDR2 FYNNEI. CDR3 length: 14 residues. With 3 bases removed from V and 3 bases from J, the gap between germline ends came to 11 bases. CDR3 region: CASSETGTDTEAFF. The CDR3 DNA reads as TGTGCCAGCAGTGAGACAGGCACCGACACTGAAGCTTTCTTT.

The J gene is TRBJ2-3, the V gene TRBV3-1 (or the pseudogene TRBV3-2); 8 bases fit TRBD2. Trimming at V came to 0 bases and at J to 8 bases, leaving 13 bases not matched to a gene. CDR3 length equals 17 residues. CDR1 is LGHDT, CDR2 YNNKEL, per germline (reference sequence). The CDR3 loop reads CASSQDTAGESIFTQYF. CDR3 sequence (DNA): TGTGCCAGCAGCCAAGATACAGCGGGGGAGTCCATTTTTACGCAGTATTTT.

The chain has TRBV7-3 and TRBJ1-6, with D possibly TRBD1 on 6 matching bases. The CDR3 is 14 amino acids. Trimming took 4 bases from V and 6 from J, leaving 10 bases between them. Germline CDR1 and CDR2: SGHTA and FQGTGA. The CDR3 sequence is CASSSGTPNSPLHF. The CDR3 DNA reads as TGTGCCAGCAGCTCCGGGACACCTAATTCACCCCTCCACTTT.

The genes are TRBV28 and TRBJ1-5, with unresolved D. Trimming pared 5 bases from V and 3 bases from J, leaving 17 bases between. CDR3 length: 16 amino acids. Germline CDR1 and CDR2: MDHEN and SYDVKM. CDR3 residues: CASSPEGGGNNQPQHF. CDR3 coding DNA: TGTGCCAGCAGTCCTGAGGGTGGTGGGAACAATCAGCCCCAGCATTTT.

This chain connects TRBV25-1 to TRBJ1-4, with D hard to call. The CDR3 length is 13 residues. The V end was cut by 4 bases, the J end by 6 bases, with 9 bases between. Germline values: CDR1 MGHDK, CDR2 SYGVNS. The CDR3, as DNA: TGTGCCAGCAGTGGCAGGTGGGATGAAAAACTGTTTTTT. It is translated as CASSGRWDEKLFF.

The chain is built from TRBV27 and TRBJ2-3, with 8 bases lining up with TRBD1. The length of the CDR3 is 17 residues. Germline CDR1 reads MNHEY; CDR2 reads SMNVEV (reference sequence). With V trimmed by 4 bases and J by 4 bases, 13 bases remained unmatched. CDR3 amino acids: CASSSPRQGLTPDTQYF. The CDR3 region has the DNA TGTGCCAGCAGTTCCCCCCGACAGGGGCTAACGCCAGATACGCAGTATTTT.

This clone showed up just once. This rearrangement joins TRBV7-2 to TRBJ2-3; TRBD2 aligns across 7 bases. Germline V gene sequence: CDR1 SGHTA, CDR2 FQGNSA. CDR3 size: 15 residues. The V gene end was trimmed by 0 bases and the J gene end by 1 base; junction bases not matched to a gene: 1. CDR3 sequence (DNA): TGTGCCAGCAGCTTAGCGGCGGGGGGCACAGATACGCAGTATTTT. Its translation is CASSLAAGGTDTQYF.

This clone has just a few counts. This chain links TRBV19 with TRBJ2-7, with 13 bases lining up with TRBD2. The CDR3 runs 15 residues. With 5 bases clipped from V and 2 bases from J, the junction kept 3 bases outside the gene matches. Germline V gene sequence: CDR1 LNHDA, CDR2 SQIVND (reference sequence). The CDR3 here is CASSELAGGPYEQYF. The CDR3 coding sequence is TGTGCCAGTAGTGAACTAGCGGGAGGGCCCTACGAGCAGTACTTC. Full variable domain (missing parts from reference TRBV19 and TRBJ2-7): DGGITQSPKYLFRKEGQNVTLSCEQNLNHDAMYWYRQDPGQGLRLIYYSQIVNDFQKGDIAEGYSVSREKKESFPLTVTSAQKNPTAFYLCASSELAGGPYEQYFGPGTRLTVT.

The chain employs TRBV9 and TRBJ2-1; a possible D gene is TRBD1 (6 bases). V lost 4 bases to trimming and J lost 12 bases, with 26 bases between them. The germline gives CDR1 SGDLS, CDR2 YYNGEE. The CDR3 extends over 16 amino acids. Here the CDR3 reads CASSQRGWGRGIGQFF. The CDR3 DNA reads as TGTGCCAGCAGCCAAAGAGGATGGGGGCGCGGAATAGGGCAGTTCTTC.

The J gene is TRBJ2-2, the V gene TRBV14, with D perhaps matching TRBD2 (5 bases). Trimming shortened V by 4 bases and J by 7 bases, and 10 bases separated the two germline ends. This CDR3 has 13 amino acids. Germline CDR1 is SGHDN and CDR2 is FVKESK. The CDR3 DNA reads TGTGCCAGCAGCCCCGCGGGCAGCGGGGAGCTGTTTTTT. Translating gives CASSPAGSGELFF.

The chain uses TRBV7-6 and TRBJ2-2; unclear D gene. Germline CDR1 is SGHVS and CDR2 is FNYEAQ. Trimming shortened V by 2 bases and J by 8 bases, and 15 bases separated the two germline ends. The CDR3 contains 15 residues. The CDR3 loop reads CASSLLGLPPGELFF. For the CDR3, the DNA is TGTGCCAGCAGCTTACTGGGCCTCCCGCCGGGGGAGCTGTTTTTT.

V usage is TRBV7-6 and J usage is TRBJ2-7; TRBD2 is a possible D gene (5 bases). Germline V CDR1 and CDR2: SGHVS, FNYEAQ. V was pared by 5 bases and J by 4 bases, with 18 bases between. CDR3 size: 15 residues. Here the CDR3 DNA reads TGTGCCAGCAGCGAAGAGCCGGGGTCAACTTACGAGCAGTACTTC. Its translation: CASSEEPGSTYEQYF.

The J gene is TRBJ2-7, the V gene TRBV3-1 (or the pseudogene TRBV3-2), with a possible D match to TRBD1 (6 bases). The CDR3 spans 14 residues. The V end lost 4 bases, the J end lost 6 bases, and 16 bases lay between the germline ends. Germline lookup yields CDR1 LGHDT and CDR2 YNNKEL (reference sequence). The CDR3 is CASSPQGFLREQYF. Here the CDR3 DNA reads TGTGCCAGCAGCCCACAGGGTTTTCTCCGCGAGCAGTACTTC.

The chain carries TRBV6-6 and TRBJ1-5; TRBD1 matches at 10 bases. V gave up 2 bases and J gave up 9 bases; unmatched junction bases: 10. The germline V gene encodes CDR1 MNHNY and CDR2 SVGAGI (reference sequence). The CDR3 runs to 16 residues. This CDR3 reads CASSYGGDRGSRPQHF. CDR3 bases: TGTGCCAGCAGTTACGGGGGGGACAGGGGAAGTAGGCCCCAGCATTTT.

A few counts support this clone. The chain has TRBV19 and TRBJ2-7, with 9 positions matching TRBD2. Germline loops: CDR1 LNHDA, CDR2 SQIVND (reference sequence). CDR3 length: 15 residues. V dropped 1 base and J dropped 2; count of bases not matched to a gene: 3. The CDR3 region has the DNA TGTGCCAGTAGTATAGTGGTAGCGGGAGCCTACGAGCAGTACTTC. Protein sequence: CASSIVVAGAYEQYF. The whole variable domain, remainder taken from reference TRBV19 and TRBJ2-7, is DGGITQSPKYLFRKEGQNVTLSCEQNLNHDAMYWYRQDPGQGLRLIYYSQIVNDFQKGDIAEGYSVSREKKESFPLTVTSAQKNPTAFYLCASSIVVAGAYEQYFGPGTRLTVT.